These 9 T cell receptor beta chains were all obtained from the same sample, sequenced in a study of T-cell reconstitution after alpha-beta-depleted transplantation in children. TCRbeta library preparation incorporated unique molecular identifiers. In TCRdb, the PCR reads were re-called with MiXCR into one record per CDR3 protein. The profile shows 360,000 or so distinct CDR3 sequences, roughly 21% of them singletons. The source material was PBMCs from the stem cell graft donor, sampled from the stem cell graft. Receptors originate from a human donor who donated a stem cell graft to a child with acute myeloid leukemia.

The rearrangement links TRBV9 to TRBJ2-1, with a tentative D call TRBD1 (6 bases). Germline CDR1 reads SGDLS; CDR2 reads YYNGEE. This CDR3 contains 17 residues. Trimming removed 4 bases from V and 3 bases from J, with 20 bases in between. CDR3 bases: TGTGCCAGCAGCAAAGAGACAGGCCCCCCCCTCTACAATGAGCAGTTCTTC. It yields the protein CASSKETGPPLYNEQFF.

The V call is TRBV3-1, the J call TRBJ2-2; perhaps TRBD1 as D (5 bases). This CDR3 comprises 15 residues. V lost 4 bases and J 5 bases, leaving 14 bases between the germline ends. Germline lookup yields CDR1 LGHDT and CDR2 YNNKEL (reference sequence). In DNA form, the CDR3 reads TGTGCCAGCAGCCTTAACGGACACTTAACCGGGGAGCTGTTTTTT. Translation: CASSLNGHLTGELFF.

This clonotype was seen many times. The V gene is TRBV29-1, the J gene TRBJ2-1, with D tentatively TRBD2 (6 bases). Trimming left V 4 bases short and J 4 bases short, with 26 bases between. From germline, CDR1 is SQVTM and CDR2 ANQGSEA. The CDR3 has 18 residues. The CDR3 loop is CSVVSEPSPRTTYNEQFF. CDR3 sequence (DNA): TGCAGCGTTGTAAGTGAGCCGTCCCCCAGGACTACATACAATGAGCAGTTCTTC.

The J gene is TRBJ2-1, the V gene TRBV20-1; 10 bases map to TRBD2. The V and J ends lost 5 bases and 5 bases, in that order; junction bases with no gene match: 9. The CDR3 sequence is 15 residues long. The germline CDR1 and CDR2 sequences are DFQATT and SNEGSKA (reference sequence). CDR3 region: CSAPPLAGKNNEQFF. The CDR3, as DNA: TGCAGTGCTCCACCACTAGCGGGAAAGAACAATGAGCAGTTCTTC.

The V gene is TRBV3-1, the J gene TRBJ2-2; D may be TRBD1 (5 bases). Per the germline V gene, CDR1 is LGHDT and CDR2 is YNNKEL (reference sequence). This CDR3 contains 13 residues. V shed 8 bases and J shed 4 bases, with 11 bases lying between them. This CDR3 is CASRGRATGELFF. For the CDR3, the DNA is TGTGCCAGCCGAGGCAGGGCCACCGGGGAGCTGTTTTTT.

This chain links TRBV6-1 with TRBJ1-2; D is perhaps TRBD1 (6 bases). The CDR3 has 13 amino acids. V lost 6 bases to trimming and J lost 3 bases, with 11 bases between them. The germline CDR1 and CDR2 sequences are MNHNS and SASEGT. CDR3 sequence: CASRGARDYGYTF. The CDR3 DNA is TGTGCCAGCAGGGGGGCAAGGGACTATGGCTACACCTTC.

This clonotype appeared many times. The gene calls are TRBV19 and TRBJ2-1; D unclear. V gave up 6 bases and J gave up 2 bases, with 11 bases separating them. CDR1 and CDR2 (germline): LNHDA, SQIVND (reference sequence). The CDR3 runs to 14 residues. The CDR3 DNA follows: TGTGCCAGTAGGGATAGCCTGGCCTACAATGAGCAGTTCTTC. Translating gives CASRDSLAYNEQFF.

Ten or more counts support this clonotype. V and J are TRBV10-3 and TRBJ1-1, with 7 bases that match TRBD1. The V gene's germline CDR1 is ENHRY and CDR2 SYGVKD. Unmatched junction bases numbered 3, after V lost 0 bases and J lost 5 bases. The CDR3 contains 14 residues. The DNA of the CDR3 is TGTGCCATCAGTGAGTCTGGCAGGGGGACTGAAGCTTTCTTT. This encodes CAISESGRGTEAFF.

The chain carries TRBV12-3 or TRBV12-4 and TRBJ1-2; D is possibly TRBD1 (5 bases). V shed 2 bases and J shed 4 bases, with 8 bases lying between them. CDR3 length equals 13 residues. CDR3 protein: CASSLWGTYGYTF. In nucleotides, the CDR3 is TGTGCCAGCAGTTTATGGGGGACCTATGGCTACACCTTC.